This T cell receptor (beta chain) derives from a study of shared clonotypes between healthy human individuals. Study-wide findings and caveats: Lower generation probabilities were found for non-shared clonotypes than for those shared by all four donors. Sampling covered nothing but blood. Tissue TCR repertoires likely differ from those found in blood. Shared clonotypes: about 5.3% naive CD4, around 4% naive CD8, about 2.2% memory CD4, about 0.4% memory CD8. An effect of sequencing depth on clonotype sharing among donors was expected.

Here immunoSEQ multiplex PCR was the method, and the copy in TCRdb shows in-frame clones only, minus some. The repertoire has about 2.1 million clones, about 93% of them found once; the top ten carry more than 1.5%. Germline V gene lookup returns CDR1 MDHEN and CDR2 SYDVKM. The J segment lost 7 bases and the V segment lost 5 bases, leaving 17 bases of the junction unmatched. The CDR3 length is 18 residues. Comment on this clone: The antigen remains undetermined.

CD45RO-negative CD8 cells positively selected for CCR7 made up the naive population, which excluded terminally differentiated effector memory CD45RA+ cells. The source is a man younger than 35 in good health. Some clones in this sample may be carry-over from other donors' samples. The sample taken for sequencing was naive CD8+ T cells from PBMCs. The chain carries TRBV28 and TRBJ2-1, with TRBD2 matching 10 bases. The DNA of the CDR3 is TGTGCCAGCAGTCCCCCGCACGGGACTAGCGCTCTTGGGAATGAGCAGTTCTTC. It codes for CASSPPHGTSALGNEQFF.